This T cell receptor beta chain is drawn from a study of CD8 T cells in ankylosing spondylitis. Study findings and constraints: Within ankylosing spondylitis blood, a TCR beta motif made up of roughly eight highly homologous variants appeared to be characteristic. It was reported that disease-linked clones were significantly enriched in matched ankylosing spondylitis synovial fluid. Disease-linked clones bore a CD8+ phenotype and were relatively rare in peripheral blood.

V lost 4 bases and J 6 bases, leaving 10 bases between the germline ends. This CDR3 contains 13 residues. Germline CDR1 and CDR2: LGHDT and YNNKEL (reference sequence). In making TCR beta libraries, quantitative 5'-RACE with molecular barcodes was used. TCRdb re-derived calls from the 5' RACE reads in MiXCR, one entry per CDR3 protein. The sample holds 200,000 to 300,000 distinct CDR3 sequences; over 9.5% are singletons and the top ten take about 3%. This clonotype has a count of ten or more. No antigen is known for it. The sample comprised blood, either unsorted or a sorted T cell fraction (not recorded which). This rearrangement joins TRBV3-1 to TRBJ1-5; D is perhaps TRBD1 (5 bases). The clonotype was recovered from a male donor with ankylosing spondylitis or in good health (not recorded which). Here the CDR3 DNA reads TGTGCCAGCAGCCTGGGGGGTACTCAGCCCCAGCATTTT. Amino acid sequence: CASSLGGTQPQHF.